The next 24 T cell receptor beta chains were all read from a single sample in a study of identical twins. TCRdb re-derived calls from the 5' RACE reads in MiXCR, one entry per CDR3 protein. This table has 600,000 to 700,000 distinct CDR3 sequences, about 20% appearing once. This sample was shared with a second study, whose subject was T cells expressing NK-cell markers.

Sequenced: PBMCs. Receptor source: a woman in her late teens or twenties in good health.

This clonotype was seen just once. CDR3 residues: CASIFGWPNHLGTDTQYF. As DNA, the CDR3 is TGTGCCAGCATCTTCGGGTGGCCGAACCATTTGGGCACAGATACGCAGTATTTT. The chain joins TRBV12-3 or TRBV12-4 to TRBJ2-3, with unresolved D. This CDR3 is 18 amino acids long. V was trimmed by 7 bases and J by 1 base, leaving 24 bases between them.

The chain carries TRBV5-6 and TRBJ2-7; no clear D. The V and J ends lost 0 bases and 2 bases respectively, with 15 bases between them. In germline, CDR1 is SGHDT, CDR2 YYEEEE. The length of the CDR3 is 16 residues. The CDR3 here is CASSLGGPLSAYEQYF. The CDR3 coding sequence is TGTGCCAGCAGCTTGGGTGGGCCCCTATCGGCCTACGAGCAGTACTTC.

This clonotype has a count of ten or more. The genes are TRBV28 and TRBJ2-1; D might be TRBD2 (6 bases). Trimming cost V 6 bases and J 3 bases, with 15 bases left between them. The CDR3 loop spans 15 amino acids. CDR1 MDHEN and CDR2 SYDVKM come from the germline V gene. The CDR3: CASRSQTGDYNEQFF. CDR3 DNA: TGTGCCAGCAGGAGTCAAACGGGAGACTACAATGAGCAGTTCTTC.

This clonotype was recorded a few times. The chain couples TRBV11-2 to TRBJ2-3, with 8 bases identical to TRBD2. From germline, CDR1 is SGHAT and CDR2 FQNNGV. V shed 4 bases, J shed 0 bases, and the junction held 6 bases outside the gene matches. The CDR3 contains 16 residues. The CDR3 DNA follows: TGTGCCAGCAGCTCGGTAGCGGGGAGTAGCACAGATACGCAGTATTTT. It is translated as CASSSVAGSSTDTQYF.

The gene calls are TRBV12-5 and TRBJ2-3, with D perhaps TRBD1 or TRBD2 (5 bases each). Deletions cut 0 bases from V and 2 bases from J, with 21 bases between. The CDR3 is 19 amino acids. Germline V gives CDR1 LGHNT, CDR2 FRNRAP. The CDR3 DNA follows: TGTGCTAGTGGTTTGGTCCCGGCCCTGGGGGAATCAATCACAGATACGCAGTATTTT. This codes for CASGLVPALGESITDTQYF.

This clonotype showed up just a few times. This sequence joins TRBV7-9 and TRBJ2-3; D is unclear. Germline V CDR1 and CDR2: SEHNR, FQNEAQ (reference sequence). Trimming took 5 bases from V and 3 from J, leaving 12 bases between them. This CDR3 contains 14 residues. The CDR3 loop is CASSAKRETDTQYF. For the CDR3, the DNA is TGTGCCAGCAGCGCGAAGCGCGAGACAGATACGCAGTATTTT.

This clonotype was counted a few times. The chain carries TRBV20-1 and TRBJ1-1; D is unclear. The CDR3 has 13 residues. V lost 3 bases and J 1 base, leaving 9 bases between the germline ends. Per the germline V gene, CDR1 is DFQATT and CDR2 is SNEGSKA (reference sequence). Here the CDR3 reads CSARKDSNTEAFF. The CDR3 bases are TGCAGTGCTAGGAAGGATTCGAACACTGAAGCTTTCTTT.

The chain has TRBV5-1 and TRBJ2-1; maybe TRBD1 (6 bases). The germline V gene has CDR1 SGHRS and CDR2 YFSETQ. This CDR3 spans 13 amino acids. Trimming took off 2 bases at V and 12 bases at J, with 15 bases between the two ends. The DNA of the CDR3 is TGCGCCAGCAGCTTAAGTACAGGGACATGGCAGTTCTTC. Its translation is CASSLSTGTWQFF.

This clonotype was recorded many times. The chain's CDR3 is CASSLENYGYTF. For the CDR3, the DNA is TGTGCCAGCAGCTTAGAGAACTATGGCTACACCTTC. The genes are TRBV7-9 and TRBJ1-2, with D uncertain. Trimming took off 1 base at V and 2 bases at J, with 2 bases between the two ends. There are 12 residues in the CDR3. From germline, CDR1 is SEHNR and CDR2 FQNEAQ (reference sequence).

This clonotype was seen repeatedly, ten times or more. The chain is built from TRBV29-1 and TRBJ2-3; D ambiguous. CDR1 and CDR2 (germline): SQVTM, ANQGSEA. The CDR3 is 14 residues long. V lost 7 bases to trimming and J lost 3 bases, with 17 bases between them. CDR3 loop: CSAVGLRATDTQYF. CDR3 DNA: TGCAGCGCTGTGGGCCTTAGGGCGACAGATACGCAGTATTTT.

CDR3 sequence: CASSVGDSLSYGYTF. The CDR3 nucleotides read TGCGCCAGCAGCGTAGGGGACAGTTTAAGTTATGGCTACACCTTC. The chain uses TRBV5-1 and TRBJ1-2; 7 positions match TRBD1. J gave up 5 bases and V 4 bases, and 11 bases lay outside the gene matches. This CDR3 has 15 residues. Germline V gene lookup returns CDR1 SGHRS and CDR2 YFSETQ. The full variable domain, its missing parts supplied by reference TRBV5-1 and TRBJ1-2, is KAGVTQTPRYLIKTRGQQVTLSCSPISGHRSVSWYQQTPGQGLQFLFEYFSETQRNKGNFPGRFSGRQFSNSRSEMNVSTLELGDSALYLCASSVGDSLSYGYTFGSGTRLTVV.

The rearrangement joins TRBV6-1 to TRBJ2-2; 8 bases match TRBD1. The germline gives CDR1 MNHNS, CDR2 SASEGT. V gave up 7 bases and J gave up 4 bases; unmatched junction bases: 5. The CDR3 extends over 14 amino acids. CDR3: CASNPQGVTGELFF. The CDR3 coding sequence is TGTGCCAGCAACCCACAGGGGGTCACCGGGGAGCTGTTTTTT.

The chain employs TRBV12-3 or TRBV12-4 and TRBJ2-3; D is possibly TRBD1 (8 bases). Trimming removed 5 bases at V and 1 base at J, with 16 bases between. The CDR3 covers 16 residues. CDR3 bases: TGTGCCAGCAGTAGGAGGACAGGGAGGGGCACAGATACGCAGTATTTT. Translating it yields CASSRRTGRGTDTQYF.

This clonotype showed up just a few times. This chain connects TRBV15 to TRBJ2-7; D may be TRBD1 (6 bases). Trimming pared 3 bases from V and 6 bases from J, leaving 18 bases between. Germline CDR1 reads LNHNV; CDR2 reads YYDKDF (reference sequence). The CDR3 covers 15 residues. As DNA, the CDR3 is TGTGCCACCAGCAGGAGAACAGGGTATGAACCCGAGCAGTACTTC. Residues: CATSRRTGYEPEQYF. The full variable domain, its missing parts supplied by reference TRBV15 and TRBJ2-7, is DAMVIQNPRYQVTQFGKPVTLSCSQTLNHNVMYWYQQKSSQAPKLLFHYYDKDFNNEADTPDNFQSRRPNTSFCFLDIRSPGLGDTAMYLCATSRRTGYEPEQYFGPGTRLTVT.

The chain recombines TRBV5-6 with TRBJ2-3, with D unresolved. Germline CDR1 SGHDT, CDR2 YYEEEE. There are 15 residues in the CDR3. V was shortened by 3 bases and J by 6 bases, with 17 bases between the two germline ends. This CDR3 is CASSYTELPGDTQYF. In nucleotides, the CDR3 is TGTGCCAGCAGCTACACGGAGCTGCCGGGTGATACGCAGTATTTT.

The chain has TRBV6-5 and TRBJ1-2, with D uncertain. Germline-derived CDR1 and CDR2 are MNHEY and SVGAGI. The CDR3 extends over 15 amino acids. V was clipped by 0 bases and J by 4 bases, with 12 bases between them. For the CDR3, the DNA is TGTGCCAGCAGTTACTCGGGCAGGAGGGCCTATGGCTACACCTTC. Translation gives CASSYSGRRAYGYTF.

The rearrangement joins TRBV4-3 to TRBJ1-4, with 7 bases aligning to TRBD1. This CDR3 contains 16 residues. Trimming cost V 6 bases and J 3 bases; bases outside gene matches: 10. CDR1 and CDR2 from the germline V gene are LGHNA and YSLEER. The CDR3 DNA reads TGCGCCAGCAGTCGAAATCCGGGACAGCCTAATGAAAAACTGTTTTTT. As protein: CASSRNPGQPNEKLFF.

Here the CDR3 DNA reads TGCGCCAGCGCCACAGGGACTAGCGGGTTCCAAGAGACCCAGTACTTC. Translated: CASATGTSGFQETQYF. V gene TRBV5-1 combines with J gene TRBJ2-5; 12 bases are shared with TRBD2. Germline V gives CDR1 SGHRS, CDR2 YFSETQ. This CDR3 is 16 amino acids long. J lost 1 base, V lost 7 bases, and 8 bases had no gene match.

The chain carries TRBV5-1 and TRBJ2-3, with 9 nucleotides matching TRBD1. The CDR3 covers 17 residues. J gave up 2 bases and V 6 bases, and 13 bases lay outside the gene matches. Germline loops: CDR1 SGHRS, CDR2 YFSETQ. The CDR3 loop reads CASIRGQGLIDTDTQYF. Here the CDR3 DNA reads TGCGCCAGCATTCGGGGACAGGGTCTTATCGACACAGATACGCAGTATTTT.

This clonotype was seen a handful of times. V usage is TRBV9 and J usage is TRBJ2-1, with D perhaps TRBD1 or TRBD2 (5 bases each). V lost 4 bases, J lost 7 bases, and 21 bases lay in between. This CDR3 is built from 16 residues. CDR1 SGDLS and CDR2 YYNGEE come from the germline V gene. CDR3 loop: CASSRAQGRLGNEQFF. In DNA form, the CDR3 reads TGTGCCAGCAGCCGCGCCCAGGGACGGCTGGGGAATGAGCAGTTCTTC.

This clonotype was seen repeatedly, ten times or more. The CDR3 DNA is TGCAGCGTTGAGGTGGGGCTAGCGGTCTCCTACAATGAGCAGTTCTTC. Residues: CSVEVGLAVSYNEQFF. J is TRBJ2-1 and V is TRBV29-1, with 7 bases fitting TRBD2. The ends lost 3 bases at V and 0 bases at J; junction bases unmatched: 8. The CDR3 length is 16 residues. Germline V gene sequence: CDR1 SQVTM, CDR2 ANQGSEA.

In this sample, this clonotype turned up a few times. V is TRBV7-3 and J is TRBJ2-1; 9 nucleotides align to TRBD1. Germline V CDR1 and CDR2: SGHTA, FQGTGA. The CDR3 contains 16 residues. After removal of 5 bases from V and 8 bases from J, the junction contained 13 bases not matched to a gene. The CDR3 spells CASSPVAGTGFYEQFF. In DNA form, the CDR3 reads TGTGCCAGCAGCCCCGTAGCTGGGACAGGGTTTTATGAGCAGTTCTTC. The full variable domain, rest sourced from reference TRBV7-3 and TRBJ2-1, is GAGVSQTPSNKVTEKGKYVELRCDPISGHTALYWYRQSLGQGPEFLIYFQGTGAADDSGLPNDRFFAVRPEGSVSTLKIQRTERGDSAVYLCASSPVAGTGFYEQFFGPGTRLTVL.

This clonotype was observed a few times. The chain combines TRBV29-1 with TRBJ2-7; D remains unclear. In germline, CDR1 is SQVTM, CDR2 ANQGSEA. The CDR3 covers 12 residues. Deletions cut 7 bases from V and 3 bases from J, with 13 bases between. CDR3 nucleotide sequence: TGCAGCGGCCGGACGGTTAACTACGAGCAGTACTTC. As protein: CSGRTVNYEQYF.

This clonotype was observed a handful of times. For the CDR3, the DNA is TGCGCCAGCAGCTTGAACAGGGGGATCGGCATTCAGTACTTC. The encoded protein is CASSLNRGIGIQYF. This rearrangement joins TRBV5-1 to TRBJ2-4; 8 nucleotides agree with TRBD1. Germline values: CDR1 SGHRS, CDR2 YFSETQ. Trimming at V came to 1 base and at J to 9 bases, leaving 6 bases not matched to a gene. The CDR3 is 14 amino acids. The complete variable domain, with remaining parts taken from reference TRBV5-1 and TRBJ2-4, reads KAGVTQTPRYLIKTRGQQVTLSCSPISGHRSVSWYQQTPGQGLQFLFEYFSETQRNKGNFPGRFSGRQFSNSRSEMNVSTLELGDSALYLCASSLNRGIGIQYFGAGTRLSVL.